At least ten counts were recorded for the clone carrying this T cell receptor (beta chain). Its antigen is currently unknown. V lost 2 bases, J lost 7 bases, and 3 bases stayed unmatched. Looked up from germline, CDR1 is MNHNY and CDR2 is SVGAGI (reference sequence). This CDR3 spans 15 amino acids. The entry originates in a study of Graves' ophthalmopathy and Graves' hyperthyroidism. Pregnancy or lactation, uncontrolled infections and other autoimmune diseases were grounds for excluding patients. Thyroid ultrasound, orbital computed tomography, TRAb, serum thyroxine and clinical symptoms formed the basis of diagnosis. RNA transcripts were the template, and TCR beta CDR3 regions were amplified from them. Scientists carried out first-round RT-PCR using HTBI primers and then a second-round multiplex PCR. TCRdb reprocessed the multiplex PCR reads with MiXCR, giving one entry per CDR3 protein. Of over a million distinct CDR3 sequences listed, 35% to 40% are singletons.

Whole-study findings and limits: Distinction of ophthalmopathy from stable hyperthyroidism by a 13-signature model reached 85% to 90% sensitivity and about 80% specificity. Detected in blood as well were most expanded thyroid clonotypes with frequency above 0.001.

The receptor comes from an adult man with Graves' hyperthyroidism. Sequenced: peripheral blood or thyroid tissue (not recorded which). V is TRBV6-6 and J is TRBJ1-6, with 9 bases aligning to TRBD1. DNA of the CDR3: TGTGCCAGCAGTTACCGGGACAGGGAAAATTCACCCCTCCACTTT. Amino acids: CASSYRDRENSPLHF.